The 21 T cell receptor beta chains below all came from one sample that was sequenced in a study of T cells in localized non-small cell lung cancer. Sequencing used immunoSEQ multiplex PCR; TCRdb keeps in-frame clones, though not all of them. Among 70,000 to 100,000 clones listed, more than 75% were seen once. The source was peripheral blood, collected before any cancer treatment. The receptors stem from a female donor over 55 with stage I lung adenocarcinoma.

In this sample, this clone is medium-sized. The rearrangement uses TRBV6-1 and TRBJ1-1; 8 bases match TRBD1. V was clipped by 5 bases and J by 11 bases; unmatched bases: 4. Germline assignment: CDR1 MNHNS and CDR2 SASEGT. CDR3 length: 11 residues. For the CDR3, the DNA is TGTGCCAGCAGTACGACAGGGGACGCTTTCTTT. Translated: CASSTTGDAFF.

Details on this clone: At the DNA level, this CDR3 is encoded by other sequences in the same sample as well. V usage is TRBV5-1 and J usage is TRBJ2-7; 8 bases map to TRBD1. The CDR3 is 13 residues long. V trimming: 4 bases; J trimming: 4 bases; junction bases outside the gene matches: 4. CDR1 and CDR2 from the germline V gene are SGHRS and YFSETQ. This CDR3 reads CASSGGQGYEQYF. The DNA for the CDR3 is TGCGCCAGCAGCGGAGGACAGGGATACGAGCAGTACTTC.

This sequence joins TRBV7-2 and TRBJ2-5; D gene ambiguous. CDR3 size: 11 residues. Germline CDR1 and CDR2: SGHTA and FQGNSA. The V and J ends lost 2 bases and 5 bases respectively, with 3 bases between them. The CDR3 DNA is TGTGCCAGCAGCTTAACGGAGACCCAGTACTTC. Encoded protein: CASSLTETQYF.

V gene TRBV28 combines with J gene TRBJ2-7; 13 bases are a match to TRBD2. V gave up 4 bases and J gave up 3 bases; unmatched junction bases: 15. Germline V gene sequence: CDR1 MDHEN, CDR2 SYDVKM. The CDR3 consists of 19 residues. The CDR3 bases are TGTGCCAGCAGTTACGCTTTGACTAGCGGGAGGACCAACTTCTACGAGCAGTACTTC. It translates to CASSYALTSGRTNFYEQYF.

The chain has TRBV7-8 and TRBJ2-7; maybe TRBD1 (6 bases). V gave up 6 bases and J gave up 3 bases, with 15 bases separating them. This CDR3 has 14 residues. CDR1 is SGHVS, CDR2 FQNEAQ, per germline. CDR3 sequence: CASSQGSRGYEQYF. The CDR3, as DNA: TGTGCCAGCAGTCAGGGGTCCAGGGGCTACGAGCAGTACTTC.

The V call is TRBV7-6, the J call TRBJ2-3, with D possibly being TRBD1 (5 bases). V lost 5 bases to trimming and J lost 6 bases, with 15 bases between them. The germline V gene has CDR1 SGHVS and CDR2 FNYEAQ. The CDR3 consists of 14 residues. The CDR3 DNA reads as TGTGCCAGCAGCCCACTACAGGCCCCGGATACGCAGTATTTT. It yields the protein CASSPLQAPDTQYF.

CDR3 bases: TGTGCCAGCAGATTTCTCGGGGTCCACGAGCAGTACTTC. Protein product: CASRFLGVHEQYF. The chain carries TRBV5-8 and TRBJ2-7; D possibly corresponds to TRBD2 (5 bases). V lost 5 bases, J lost 5 bases, and 14 bases lay in between. Looked up from germline, CDR1 is SGHTS and CDR2 is YDEGEE. CDR3 size: 13 residues.

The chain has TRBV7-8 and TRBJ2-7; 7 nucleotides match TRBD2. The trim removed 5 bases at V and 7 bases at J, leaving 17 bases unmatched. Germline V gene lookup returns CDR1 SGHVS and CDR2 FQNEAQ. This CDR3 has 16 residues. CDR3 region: CASSTQAGWSPSEQYF. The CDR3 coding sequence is TGTGCCAGCAGCACCCAAGCGGGATGGTCTCCTAGTGAGCAGTACTTC.

CDR3 nucleotide sequence: TGTGCCAGCGGCGTGTCGCCAAACACTGAAGCTTTCTTT. Translating gives CASGVSPNTEAFF. J is TRBJ1-1 and V is TRBV27; D gene unclear. Trimming shortened V by 8 bases and J by 2 bases, and 12 bases separated the two germline ends. The CDR3 runs 13 residues. Germline V gene data show CDR1 as MNHEY and CDR2 as SMNVEV (reference sequence).

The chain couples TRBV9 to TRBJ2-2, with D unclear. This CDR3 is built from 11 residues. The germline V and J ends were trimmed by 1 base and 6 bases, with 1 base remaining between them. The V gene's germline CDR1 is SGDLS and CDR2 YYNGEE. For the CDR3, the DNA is TGTGCCAGCAGCGTACCCGGGGAGCTGTTTTTT. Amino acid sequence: CASSVPGELFF.

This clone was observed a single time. The CDR3 reads CASSPGDRANQPQHF. The CDR3 region has the DNA TGTGCCAGCAGCCCAGGGGACAGGGCTAATCAGCCCCAGCATTTT. The chain combines TRBV7-3 with TRBJ1-5, with TRBD1 matching 9 bases. V was pared by 5 bases and J by 4 bases, with 6 bases of the junction left unmatched. Germline-derived CDR1 and CDR2 are SGHTA and FQGTGA. The CDR3 length is 15 residues.

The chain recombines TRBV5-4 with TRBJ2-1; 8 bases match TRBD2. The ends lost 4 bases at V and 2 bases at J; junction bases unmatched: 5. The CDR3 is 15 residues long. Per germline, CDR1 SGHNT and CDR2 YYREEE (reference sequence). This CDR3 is CASSRLATTYNEQFF. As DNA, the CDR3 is TGTGCCAGCAGCAGACTAGCGACGACCTACAATGAGCAGTTCTTC.

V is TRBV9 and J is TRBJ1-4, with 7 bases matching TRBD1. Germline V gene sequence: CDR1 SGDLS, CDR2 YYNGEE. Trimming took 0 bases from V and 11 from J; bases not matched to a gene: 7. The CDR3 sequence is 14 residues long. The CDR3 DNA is TGTGCCAGCAGCGTAGGGTCAGGGGGAGGGAAACTGTTTTTT. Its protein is CASSVGSGGGKLFF.

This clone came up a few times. The CDR3 sequence: CASSLSLLGDGYTF. The CDR3 DNA sequence: TGTGCCAGCAGTTTATCCCTCCTAGGGGATGGCTACACCTTC. The chain couples TRBV27 to TRBJ1-2, with D tentatively TRBD1 (5 bases). CDR1 and CDR2 (germline): MNHEY, SMNVEV (reference sequence). The CDR3 has 14 amino acids. Trimming pared 0 bases from V and 6 bases from J, leaving 11 bases between.

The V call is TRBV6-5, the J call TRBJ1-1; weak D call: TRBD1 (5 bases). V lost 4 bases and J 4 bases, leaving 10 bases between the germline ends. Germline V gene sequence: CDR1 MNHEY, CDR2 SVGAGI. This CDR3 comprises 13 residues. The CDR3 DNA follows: TGTGCCAGCAGTTTGGGACGCTTCACTGAAGCTTTCTTT. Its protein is CASSLGRFTEAFF.

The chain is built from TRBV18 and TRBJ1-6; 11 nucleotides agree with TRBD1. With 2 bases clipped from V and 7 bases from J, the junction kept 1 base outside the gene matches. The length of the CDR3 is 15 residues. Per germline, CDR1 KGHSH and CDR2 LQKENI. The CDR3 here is CASSPGQGANSPLHF. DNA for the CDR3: TGTGCCAGCTCACCAGGACAGGGGGCGAATTCACCCCTCCACTTT. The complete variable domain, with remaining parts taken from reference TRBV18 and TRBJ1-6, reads NAGVMQNPRHLVRRRGQEARLRCSPMKGHSHVYWYRQLPEEGLKFMVYLQKENIIDESGMPKERFSAEFPKEGPSILRIQQVVRGDSAAYFCASSPGQGANSPLHFGNGTRLTVT.

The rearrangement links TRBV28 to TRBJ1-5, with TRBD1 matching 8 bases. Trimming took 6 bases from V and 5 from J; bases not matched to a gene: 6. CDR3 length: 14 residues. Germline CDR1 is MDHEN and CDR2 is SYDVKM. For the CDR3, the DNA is TGTGCCAGCAGCCCGGACAGGGTCGATCAGCCCCAGCATTTT. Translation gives CASSPDRVDQPQHF.

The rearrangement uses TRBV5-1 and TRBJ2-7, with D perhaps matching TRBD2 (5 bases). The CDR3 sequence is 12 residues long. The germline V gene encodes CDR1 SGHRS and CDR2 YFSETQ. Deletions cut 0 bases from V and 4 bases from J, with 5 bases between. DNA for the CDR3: TGCGCCAGCAGCTTGGGAGGGTACGAGCAGTACTTC. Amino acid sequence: CASSLGGYEQYF.

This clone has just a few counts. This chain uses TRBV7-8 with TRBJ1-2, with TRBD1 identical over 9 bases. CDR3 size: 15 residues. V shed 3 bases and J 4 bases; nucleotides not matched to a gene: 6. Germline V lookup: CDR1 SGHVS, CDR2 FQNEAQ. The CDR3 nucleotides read TGTGCCAGCAGCTTGGGACAGGGCCGAAGCTATGGCTACACCTTC. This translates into CASSLGQGRSYGYTF.

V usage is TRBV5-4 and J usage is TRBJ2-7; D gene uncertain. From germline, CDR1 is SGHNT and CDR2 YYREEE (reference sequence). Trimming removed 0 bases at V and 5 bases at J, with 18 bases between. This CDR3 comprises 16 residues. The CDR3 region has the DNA TGTGCCAGCAGCTTGGCCTTGAGGAAGAGGAGCCACGAGCAGTACTTC. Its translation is CASSLALRKRSHEQYF.

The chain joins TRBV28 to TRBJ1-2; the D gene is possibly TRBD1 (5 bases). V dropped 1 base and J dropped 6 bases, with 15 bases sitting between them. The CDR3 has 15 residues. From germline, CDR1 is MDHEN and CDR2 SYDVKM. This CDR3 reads CASSLSPGGGHGYTF. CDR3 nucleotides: TGTGCCAGCAGTTTATCCCCAGGTGGGGGACATGGCTACACCTTC.